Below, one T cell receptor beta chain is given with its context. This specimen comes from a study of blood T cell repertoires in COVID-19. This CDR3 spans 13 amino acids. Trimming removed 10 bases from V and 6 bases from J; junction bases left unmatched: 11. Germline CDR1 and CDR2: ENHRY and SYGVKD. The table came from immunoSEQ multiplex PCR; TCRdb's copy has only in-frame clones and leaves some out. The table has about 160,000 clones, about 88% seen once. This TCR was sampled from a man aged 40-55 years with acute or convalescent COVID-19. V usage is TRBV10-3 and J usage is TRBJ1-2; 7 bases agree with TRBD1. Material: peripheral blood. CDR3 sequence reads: CATRDSKLDGYTF. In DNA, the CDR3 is TGTGCCACCAGGGACAGCAAGCTGGATGGCTACACCTTC.